Listed below are T cell receptor beta chains from one sample, sequenced in a study of shared clonotypes between healthy human individuals. Some clones are missing from TCRdb's copy, which holds only in-frame ones; the method was immunoSEQ multiplex PCR. Of approximately 2.5 million clones listed, over 85% are singletons. Sample: naive CD4+ T cells from PBMCs. Receptor source: a young man in good health. Some clones in this sample may be carry-over from other donors' samples. The CDR3 runs from the conserved cysteine through the conserved F or W. D genes are given only for firm matches. Only some rows state a clone size, as once, few, many or a class for expanded clones.

d_gene,v_gene,abundance,j_gene,CDR3aa,CDR3nt
TRBD1,TRBV19,once,TRBJ1-2,CASSIWTGGAGNYGYTF,TGTGCCAGTAGTATTTGGACAGGGGGCGCGGGGAACTATGGCTACACCTTC
-,TRBV5-4,few,TRBJ1-5,CASSQDGPNTNQPQHF,TGTGCCAGCAGCCAGGACGGCCCGAACACGAATCAGCCCCAGCATTTT
-,TRBV14,-,TRBJ1-1,CASSQVLDTEAFF,TGTGCCAGCAGCCAAGTCTTGGACACTGAAGCTTTCTTT
TRBD2,TRBV4-2,-,TRBJ2-7,CASRSGRTAYEQYF,TGTGCCAGCAGAAGCGGGAGGACGGCGTACGAGCAGTACTTC
-,TRBV2,-,TRBJ2-5,CASSAYFETQYF,TGTGCCAGCAGTGCGTACTTTGAAACCCAGTACTTC
-,TRBV6-5,-,TRBJ1-6,CASLAGEGSPLHF,TGTGCCAGCCTGGCAGGGGAGGGTTCACCCCTCCACTTT
TRBD1,TRBV7-2,-,TRBJ2-2,CASSRRTGNTGELFF,TGTGCCAGCAGCCGGAGGACAGGGAACACCGGGGAGCTGTTTTTT
-,TRBV21-1,-,TRBJ2-3,CASSKWRDRQADTQYF,TGTGCCAGCAGCAAATGGAGGGACAGGCAGGCTGATACGCAGTATTTT
-,TRBV5-1,-,TRBJ2-2,CASTLSRGALGGELFF,TGCGCCAGCACCCTAAGCCGGGGGGCGCTCGGCGGGGAGCTGTTTTTT
-,TRBV5-1,-,TRBJ1-2,CASSLLDGGLANYGYTF,TGCGCCAGCAGCTTGTTGGACGGGGGGTTAGCTAACTATGGCTACACCTTC
TRBD2,TRBV28,once,TRBJ2-7,CASSPLAGYHEQYF,TGTGCCAGCAGTCCCCTAGCGGGCTACCACGAGCAGTACTTC
TRBD2,TRBV7-9,-,TRBJ2-5,CASSLFGLAGRETQYF,TGTGCCAGCAGCCTTTTCGGACTAGCGGGACGAGAGACCCAGTACTTC
-,TRBV10-3,-,TRBJ2-1,CAISRGASGEQFF,TGTGCCATCAGCCGCGGGGCTTCAGGTGAGCAGTTCTTC
-,TRBV19,-,TRBJ2-3,CASSGRGSTDTQYF,TGTGCCAGTAGTGGCAGAGGTAGCACAGATACGCAGTATTTT
-,TRBV5-6,-,TRBJ2-3,CASSSTSSTDTQYF,TGTGCCAGCAGCTCAACGAGTAGCACAGATACGCAGTATTTT
-,TRBV9,once,TRBJ2-7,CASSGSENYEQYF,TGTGCCAGCAGTGGGTCCGAGAACTACGAGCAGTACTTC
TRBD1,TRBV5-1,once,TRBJ1-4,CASSSRGRDEKLFF,TGCGCCAGCAGCTCCAGGGGGCGGGATGAAAAACTGTTTTTT
-,TRBV30,-,TRBJ2-6,CAWRDSGANVLTF,TGTGCCTGGAGGGACTCTGGGGCCAACGTCCTGACTTTC
-,TRBV5-1,-,TRBJ2-1,CASSLVVGVDNEQFF,TGCGCCAGCAGCTTGGTGGTGGGAGTAGACAATGAGCAGTTCTTC
TRBD1,TRBV5-4,-,TRBJ1-2,CASSPATGRDLGYTF,TGTGCCAGCAGCCCCGCGACAGGGAGGGATTTGGGCTACACCTTC
-,TRBV6-1,once,TRBJ1-2,CASSEAGPYGYTF,TGTGCCAGCAGTGAAGCGGGGCCCTATGGCTACACCTTC
TRBD2,TRBV7-2,-,TRBJ2-5,CASSSWTSGREQYF,TGTGCCAGCAGCTCCTGGACTAGCGGGAGAGAGCAGTACTTC
-,TRBV2,-,TRBJ2-5,CATIPGGRETQYF,TGTGCCACCATTCCAGGCGGTAGAGAGACCCAGTACTTC
TRBD2,TRBV5-1,-,TRBJ2-7,CASSLFSSSGSYEQYF,TGCGCCAGCAGCTTGTTCTCTTCTAGCGGATCCTACGAGCAGTACTTC
-,TRBV10-1,once,TRBJ2-7,CASSSGDTSYEQYF,TGCGCCAGCAGTTCGGGAGACACTTCCTACGAGCAGTACTTC
TRBD2,TRBV9,-,TRBJ2-3,CASSISGLAGKADTQYF,TGTGCCAGCAGCATCAGCGGACTAGCGGGAAAAGCAGATACGCAGTATTTT
TRBD2,TRBV28,-,TRBJ2-2,CASTPGGMLANTGELFF,TGTGCCAGCACCCCGGGGGGTATGTTGGCGAACACCGGGGAGCTGTTTTTT
TRBD1,TRBV2,few,TRBJ1-2,CASTQGQGIYGYTF,TGTGCCAGCACCCAGGGACAGGGGATCTATGGCTACACCTTC
-,TRBV10-2,-,TRBJ1-1,CASRGEGRNTEAFF,TGCGCCAGCCGTGGGGAGGGGAGGAACACTGAAGCTTTCTTT
-,TRBV19,-,TRBJ2-5,CASSSRRQETQYF,TGTGCCAGTAGTTCGCGGAGACAAGAGACCCAGTACTTC
-,TRBV7-9,-,TRBJ2-7,CASSSVPWGPGSIYEQYF,TGTGCCAGCAGCTCTGTCCCGTGGGGTCCCGGGTCTATCTACGAGCAGTACTTC
TRBD1,TRBV18,-,TRBJ2-1,CASSRGTGNEQFF,TGTGCCAGCTCACGAGGGACAGGCAATGAGCAGTTCTTC
-,TRBV7-2,once,TRBJ2-3,CASSLVGVTHTDTQYF,TGTGCCAGCAGCTTGGTAGGAGTCACGCACACAGATACGCAGTATTTT
-,TRBV19,-,TRBJ1-1,CWGGRMNTEAFF,TGCTGGGGGGGACGGATGAACACTGAAGCTTTCTTT
-,TRBV5-1,-,TRBJ2-3,CASSFPVGEPRDTQYF,TGCGCCAGCAGCTTTCCTGTGGGGGAGCCAAGGGATACGCAGTATTTT
-,TRBV6-5,-,TRBJ2-5,CASSYWQGQETQYF,TGTGCCAGCAGTTACTGGCAGGGACAAGAGACCCAGTACTTC
-,TRBV28,-,TRBJ2-7,CASSPSEASGAGRQYF,TGTGCCAGCAGCCCCTCGGAGGCCTCCGGGGCGGGAAGGCAGTACTTC
-,TRBV19,few,TRBJ1-1,CASSIDPRYTEAFF,TGTGCCAGTAGTATAGATCCACGTTACACTGAAGCTTTCTTT
TRBD1,TRBV6-5,-,TRBJ2-7,CASRGDRGLYEQYF,TGTGCCAGCAGGGGGGACAGGGGGCTGTACGAGCAGTACTTC
TRBD1,TRBV6-1,-,TRBJ2-5,CASSDQGALGAQYF,TGTGCCAGCAGTGACCAGGGGGCCTTAGGGGCCCAGTACTTC
TRBD1,TRBV29-1,-,TRBJ2-3,CSVERWVGTGKLTDTQYF,TGCAGCGTTGAAAGATGGGTCGGGACAGGAAAACTCACAGATACGCAGTATTTT